The following is a TCR beta chain sequence with its context. Which antigen it targets is not known. Base quality data are lacking; no much larger clone is found one base away. The sample originates from a study of blood T cell repertoires in COVID-19 (dated by TCRdb to 2018 to 2021). Regarding the study in general: The collaborator samples originated in the United States, Italy and Spain and spanned the acute and convalescent phases of COVID-19. Where available, HLA class I and class II types were taken from metadata supplied by the sample provider and were not determined by assay-based typing. The repertoires were released in a freely available public database meant as a resource for research on the immune response to SARS-CoV-2. Deeply sampled blood TCRbeta repertoires from subjects exposed to, actively infected with, or recovered from COVID-19 were included in the dataset. The sample metadata nearly always contained a de-identified subject ID, COVID-19 status, age in years and sex. Samples were obtained from the ongoing ImmuneRACE study (first 160 participants) and from over 1,000 subjects provided by 6 global collaborators. The material from the prospective study consisted of cDNA or gDNA derived from T cells, B-cell-depleted T cells, or PBMCs.

Whole blood was collected in K2EDTA tubes by collaborating institutions according to the institutions' own protocols. Collaborator samples were shipped for TCRbeta analysis as frozen whole blood, isolated PBMCs, or DNA extracted from either sample type. TCRbeta CDR3 regions were amplified from genomic DNA using the immunoSEQ Assay, a bias-controlled multiplex PCR. The authors processed their data as follows. The number of nucleated cells in each sample was estimated from the amplification of reference gene primers within the assay. Sequence reads were collapsed and filtered to measure the absolute abundance of every unique TCRbeta CDR3 rearrangement. For each sample, productive Simpson clonality was calculated by taking the square root of Simpson's diversity index across productive rearrangements. This is the immuneACCESS table as TCRdb keeps it, with only in-frame sequences that have V and J called. A part of the clones is gone; compared with another copy, unresolved V genes explain less than half, and the rest is unexplained. Clone size and the V and J calls come from that table; the DNA yielded D and trimming. Here the sample has more than 90,000 clones; about 80% occur a single time. Clones ranked in the top ten supply 24% of the sample.

Study-wide conclusions, independent of this receptor: The quantity of clinical and demographic metadata differed by source and by participant and was supplied without curation.

The germline V end is reduced by 5 bases and the J end by 3 bases; junction bases left unmatched: 3. The germline V gene (reference sequence) yields LNHDA for CDR1 and SQIVND for CDR2. The CDR3 has 14 amino acids, counting the end cysteine and phenylalanine. Only the CDR3 DNA stays, 42 bases, in frame from base 1. This clonotype was sampled from a human donor in a cohort sampled during active COVID-19. The V and J genes are TRBV19 and TRBJ2-7; TRBD2 fits 11 bases in the junction. The specimen was peripheral blood. The CDR3 is CASSGLAGGYEQYF. The nucleotide sequence is TGTGCCAGTAGTGGCCTAGCGGGAGGCTACGAGCAGTACTTC.